This TCR beta chain derives from a study of T cell repertoires in cytomegalovirus infection. About the study: TCR beta signatures that were public indicated CMV infection and matching HLA type. Study-wide findings and caveats: The cumulative frequency of public TCR beta families identified carriers of CMV plus the relevant HLA. Within the response measured ex vivo, HLA-C-restricted CMV-specific TCR beta clonotypes were dominant.

This CDR3 is 13 amino acids long. The V gene's germline CDR1 is MNHEY and CDR2 SMNVEV (reference sequence). Losses at the gene ends were 10 bases for V and 5 bases for J; bases not matched to a gene: 9. A remark on this clonotype: Its cognate antigen is unknown.

TCRdb used MiXCR to reprocess the reads, holding one entry per CDR3 protein. Of some 150,000 distinct CDR3 sequences in the sample, about 6.3% are singletons; the top ten hold around 17%. The clonotype comes from a human donor in good health (CMV status not recorded). Some clones in this sample may be carry-over from other donors' samples. This chain links TRBV27 with TRBJ1-1; 8 bases line up with TRBD1. The source material was PBMCs. The CDR3 is CATQGARSTEAFF. The CDR3 bases are TGTGCCACGCAGGGGGCGCGATCAACTGAAGCTTTCTTT.